This TCR beta chain is drawn from a study of fetal regulatory T cell absence and autoimmunity. Trimming left V 0 bases short and J 2 bases short, with 9 bases between. This CDR3 comprises 15 residues. CDR1 and CDR2 (germline): LNHNV, YYDKDF (reference sequence). The repertoire was sequenced with immunoSEQ multiplex PCR; TCRdb's copy has only in-frame clones and lacks some. The sample lists roughly 95,000 clones, 55% to 75% occurring once. The chain has TRBV15 and TRBJ2-3; maybe TRBD2 (5 bases). This clonotype was sampled from a male donor with IPEX syndrome. Material for sequencing was pancreas tissue. The CDR3 loop is CATSREERPTDTQYF. CDR3 coding DNA: TGTGCCACCAGCAGAGAGGAGCGGCCCACAGATACGCAGTATTTT.